The 26 T cell receptor beta chains below were found in one sample sequenced in a study of control samples from healthy donors and cancer patients. Sequencing used immunoSEQ multiplex PCR; TCRdb keeps in-frame clones, though not all of them. There are about 92,000 clones in the sample; around 82% occur only once, and approximately 9.8% lies in the top ten. Sequencing was done on a sample of blood. Every receptor here comes from a woman aged 60-75 years in good health.

The count of this clone is one. The V call is TRBV30, the J call TRBJ1-1; 10 bases fit TRBD1. The CDR3 has 13 amino acids. Germline V CDR1 and CDR2: GTSNPN, SVGIG (reference sequence). After removal of 3 bases from V and 4 bases from J, the junction contained 2 bases not matched to a gene. This chain's CDR3 is CAWSGQGGTEAFF. As DNA, the CDR3 is TGTGCCTGGAGCGGACAGGGGGGCACTGAAGCTTTCTTT. The variable domain in full, with the rest retrieved from reference TRBV30 and TRBJ1-1, is SQTIHQWPATLVQPVGSPLSLECTVEGTSNPNLYWYRQAAGRGLQLLFYSVGIGQISSEVPQNLSASRPQDRQFILSSKKLLLSDSGFYLCAWSGQGGTEAFFGQGTRLTVV.

The rearrangement links TRBV12-3 or TRBV12-4 to TRBJ1-1; D unclear. The CDR3 is made up of 13 amino acids. Trimming took 6 bases from V and 11 from J, leaving 19 bases between them. The CDR3 sequence is CASRKHAVLWAFF. The CDR3 DNA follows: TGTGCCAGCAGAAAGCATGCCGTCCTGTGGGCTTTCTTT.

This chain joins TRBV4-3 and TRBJ2-3; D unclear. CDR3 length equals 17 residues. Looked up from germline, CDR1 is LGHNA and CDR2 is YSLEER. Trimming stripped 5 bases from V and 0 bases from J, with 18 bases between. DNA of the CDR3: TGCGCCAGCAGCGGCAGCAGTTACCAGTCTAGCACAGATACGCAGTATTTT. Protein: CASSGSSYQSSTDTQYF.

The V gene is TRBV28, the J gene TRBJ2-5, with 10 positions matching TRBD2. The CDR3 has 16 amino acids. Trimming removed 4 bases from V and 3 bases from J; junction bases left unmatched: 8. In germline, CDR1 is MDHEN, CDR2 SYDVKM. The DNA for the CDR3 is TGTGCCAGCAGTTCTACCGGGACTAGCGATAAAGAGACCCAGTACTTC. This gives the protein CASSSTGTSDKETQYF.

The chain uses TRBV7-9 and TRBJ2-1; perhaps D is TRBD1 or TRBD2 (5 bases each). The germline V gene has CDR1 SEHNR and CDR2 FQNEAQ (reference sequence). CDR3 length: 13 residues. Trimming stripped 3 bases from V and 7 bases from J, with 10 bases between. The CDR3 protein is CASSFQGANEQFF. CDR3 nucleotides: TGTGCCAGCAGCTTTCAGGGAGCAAATGAGCAGTTCTTC.

This clone came up once. This sequence joins TRBV7-8 and TRBJ2-1, with 7 nucleotides matching TRBD1. The CDR3 is 14 residues long. The V segment lost 4 bases and the J segment 10 bases; nucleotides outside the gene matches: 10. The germline V gene has CDR1 SGHVS and CDR2 FQNEAQ. The DNA for the CDR3 is TGTGCCAGCAGCTCTACAGACAGGGACGGAGAGCAGTTCTTC. It yields the protein CASSSTDRDGEQFF.

This clone occurred many times. This sequence joins TRBV11-2 and TRBJ1-6; D may be TRBD1 (5 bases). CDR1 is SGHAT and CDR2 is FQNNGV in the germline V gene. The CDR3 is made up of 13 amino acids. Trimming stripped 0 bases from V and 9 bases from J, with 6 bases between. CDR3 loop: CASSLDRGSPLHF. CDR3 nucleotides: TGTGCCAGCAGCTTAGATAGGGGTTCACCCCTCCACTTT.

The chain uses TRBV7-2 and TRBJ1-3; D is uncertain. Trimming left V 5 bases short and J 4 bases short, with 9 bases between. CDR3 length: 13 residues. Germline assignment: CDR1 SGHTA and CDR2 FQGNSA. The CDR3 protein is CASSPIQGNTIYF. For the CDR3, the DNA is TGTGCCAGCAGCCCAATCCAGGGAAACACCATATATTTT.

The rearrangement links TRBV10-3 to TRBJ1-2, with 11 bases aligning to TRBD1. The CDR3 loop spans 15 amino acids. CDR1 is ENHRY and CDR2 is SYGVKD in the germline V gene. The V gene end was trimmed by 5 bases and the J gene end by 5 bases; junction bases not matched to a gene: 7. CDR3 sequence (DNA): TGTGCCATCAGTTCCGGGACAGGGGGGGCGTATGGCTACACCTTC. This translates into CAISSGTGGAYGYTF.

This chain connects TRBV4-2 to TRBJ1-6; D is perhaps TRBD1 (5 bases). Trimming left V 0 bases short and J 7 bases short, with 13 bases between. This CDR3 spans 16 amino acids. Germline assignment: CDR1 LGHNA and CDR2 YNFKEQ. CDR3 region: CASSQDLGTENSPLHF. DNA for the CDR3: TGTGCCAGCAGCCAAGATTTGGGGACGGAAAATTCACCCCTCCACTTT.

V and J are TRBV5-8 and TRBJ1-6; maybe TRBD1 (6 bases). CDR1 and CDR2 (germline): SGHTS, YDEGEE. V lost 0 bases, J lost 11 bases, and 9 bases lay in between. The CDR3 contains 13 residues. The CDR3 sequence: CASSLESGAPLHF. CDR3 in DNA: TGTGCCAGCAGCTTGGAGTCAGGGGCACCCCTCCACTTT. Supplemented by reference TRBV5-8 and TRBJ1-6, the full variable domain reads EAGVTQSPTHLIKTRGQQATLRCSPISGHTSVYWYQQALGLGLQFLLWYDEGEERNRGNFPPRFSGRQFPNYSSELNVNALELEDSALYLCASSLESGAPLHFGNGTRLTVT.

The chain links TRBV18 to TRBJ2-7, with TRBD1 matching 8 bases. Germline V lookup: CDR1 KGHSH, CDR2 LQKENI. CDR3 length: 14 residues. After removal of 0 bases from V and 6 bases from J, the junction contained 4 bases not matched to a gene. CDR3 sequence reads: CASSPPRTGSEQYF. Here the CDR3 DNA reads TGTGCCAGCTCACCACCCCGGACAGGGAGCGAGCAGTACTTC.

J is TRBJ1-5 and V is TRBV5-5, with D perhaps matching TRBD1 (5 bases). The CDR3 length is 16 residues. The V gene lost 0 bases and the J gene lost 1 base, with 11 bases spanning the gap. Germline assignment: CDR1 SGHKS and CDR2 YYEKEE (reference sequence). As DNA, the CDR3 is TGTGCCAGCAGCTTGGGTCCACGGGGCAGCAATCAGCCCCAGCATTTT. It codes for CASSLGPRGSNQPQHF.

The rearrangement uses TRBV11-2 and TRBJ2-1, with D possibly being TRBD1 (6 bases). This CDR3 spans 16 amino acids. Germline CDR1 SGHAT, CDR2 FQNNGV. V was cut by 2 bases and J by 3 bases, with 14 bases left in between. Written as DNA, the CDR3 is TGTGCCAGCAGCTTACTGAGGCAGGGGCTCTACAATGAGCAGTTCTTC. It translates to CASSLLRQGLYNEQFF.

V and J are TRBV28 and TRBJ1-4; 7 bases are shared with TRBD1. The germline V gene has CDR1 MDHEN and CDR2 SYDVKM. The CDR3 runs to 18 residues. V trimming: 3 bases; J trimming: 4 bases; junction bases outside the gene matches: 14. CDR3 protein: CASSFPQKPGQINEKLFF. The CDR3 nucleotides read TGTGCCAGCAGTTTCCCCCAGAAGCCGGGACAGATTAATGAAAAACTGTTTTTT.

The chain joins TRBV5-5 to TRBJ2-7; TRBD1 aligns across 9 bases. The V segment lost 3 bases and the J segment 4 bases; nucleotides outside the gene matches: 11. The CDR3 extends over 16 amino acids. The V gene's germline CDR1 is SGHKS and CDR2 YYEKEE (reference sequence). CDR3 sequence: CASSWREQGARYEQYF. The CDR3 DNA follows: TGTGCCAGCAGCTGGCGGGAACAGGGGGCGCGTTACGAGCAGTACTTC.

The chain uses TRBV27 and TRBJ1-5, with D uncertain. Trimming removed 3 bases from V and 3 bases from J, with 6 bases in between. Germline lookup yields CDR1 MNHEY and CDR2 SMNVEV (reference sequence). The CDR3 spans 13 residues. This CDR3 reads CASSFFVNQPQHF. The CDR3 nucleotides are TGTGCCAGCAGTTTTTTTGTCAATCAGCCCCAGCATTTT.

This chain uses TRBV6-5 with TRBJ1-2; D is possibly TRBD1 (6 bases). Between the trimmed V and J ends, which lost 3 bases and 4 bases, there was a span of 9 bases. CDR1 is MNHEY and CDR2 is SVGAGI in the germline V gene. The CDR3 has 13 amino acids. The CDR3 bases are TGTGCCAGCAGTTATCAGGGGTCCTATGGCTACACCTTC. Protein sequence: CASSYQGSYGYTF.

The rearrangement uses TRBV6-1 and TRBJ1-1, with unresolved D. Trimming stripped 2 bases from V and 8 bases from J, with 12 bases between. CDR1 and CDR2 (germline): MNHNS, SASEGT. This CDR3 region has 13 residues. CDR3 region: CASSEPGRREAFF. CDR3 DNA: TGTGCCAGCAGTGAACCCGGCCGGAGGGAAGCTTTCTTT.

The chain is built from TRBV12-5 and TRBJ1-6, with TRBD1 matching over 10 bases. The J segment lost 8 bases and the V segment lost 6 bases, leaving 4 bases of the junction unmatched. The CDR3 spans 14 residues. Germline V lookup: CDR1 LGHNT, CDR2 FRNRAP. CDR3 DNA sequence: TGTGCTAGTGGCCCCGGGACAGGGGATTCACCCCTCCACTTT. It yields the protein CASGPGTGDSPLHF.

This chain links TRBV13 with TRBJ2-1; maybe TRBD1 (6 bases). This CDR3 spans 14 amino acids. V was shortened by 5 bases and J by 6 bases, with 14 bases between the two germline ends. Looked up from germline, CDR1 is PRHDT and CDR2 is FYEKMQ (reference sequence). CDR3 amino acids: CASSPGGRGNEQFF. CDR3 nucleotides: TGTGCCAGCAGCCCCGGTGGCAGGGGCAATGAGCAGTTCTTC. The full variable domain, rest sourced from reference TRBV13 and TRBJ2-1, is AAGVIQSPRHLIKEKRETATLKCYPIPRHDTVYWYQQGPGQDPQFLISFYEKMQSDKGSIPDRFSAQQFSDYHSELNMSSLELGDSALYFCASSPGGRGNEQFFGPGTRLTVL.

This clone occurred once. The V and J genes are TRBV7-9 and TRBJ1-4; D is ambiguous. There are 12 residues in the CDR3. Germline V CDR1 and CDR2: SEHNR, FQNEAQ (reference sequence). V lost 4 bases to trimming and J lost 8 bases, with 8 bases between them. In nucleotides, the CDR3 is TGTGCCAGCAGCTCAACCCGGGAAAAACTGTTTTTT. This encodes CASSSTREKLFF.

V is TRBV5-4 and J is TRBJ2-3; 9 bases agree with TRBD1. Germline V lookup: CDR1 SGHNT, CDR2 YYREEE (reference sequence). The CDR3 is 12 amino acids. The V segment lost 4 bases and the J segment 7 bases; nucleotides outside the gene matches: 1. As DNA, the CDR3 is TGTGCCAGCAGCGGGACAGGGTATACGCAGTATTTT. It is translated as CASSGTGYTQYF.

The chain couples TRBV6-5 to TRBJ1-3; maybe TRBD1 (5 bases). The CDR3 is made up of 15 amino acids. Germline CDR1 is MNHEY and CDR2 is SVGAGI. The V and J ends lost 9 bases and 4 bases respectively, with 19 bases between them. CDR3 sequence: CASSLSQGAGNTIYF. In DNA form, the CDR3 reads TGTGCCAGTTCCTTATCCCAGGGTGCCGGAAACACCATATATTTT.

The chain is built from TRBV18 and TRBJ1-2; tentative D call: TRBD1 (6 bases). Trimming removed 0 bases at V and 8 bases at J, with 16 bases between. CDR1 is KGHSH and CDR2 is LQKENI in the germline V gene. The CDR3 runs to 15 residues. CDR3 protein: CASSPPMRGVGGYTF. The CDR3 DNA reads TGTGCCAGCTCACCACCGATGAGGGGGGTTGGCGGCTACACCTTC.

The CDR3 loop is CASSEQALSYNEQFF. Written as DNA, the CDR3 is TGCGCCAGCAGTGAGCAGGCCCTCTCCTACAATGAGCAGTTCTTC. The chain combines TRBV10-2 with TRBJ2-1, with no clear D. The germline V gene encodes CDR1 WSHSY and CDR2 SAAADI. The V gene lost 2 bases and the J gene lost 0 bases, with 8 bases spanning the gap. There are 15 residues in the CDR3.